One sample yielded the 21 T cell receptor beta chains listed below, sequenced in a study of OX40 agonist ivuxolimab in advanced cancers. Profiling relied on immunoSEQ multiplex PCR, and the TCRdb table lists in-frame clones only, not all of them. The table shows tens of thousands of clones, with around 86% occurring only once. The specimen was CD4+ or CD8+ T cells sorted from blood, collected in a trial of the OX40 agonist ivuxolimab. These receptors originate from an adult with an advanced solid tumor such as melanoma, head and neck, liver or kidney cancer.

The V gene is TRBV4-1, the J gene TRBJ2-7; TRBD1 matches 8 bases. Germline V gene data show CDR1 as MGHRA and CDR2 as YSYEKL. This CDR3 has 17 amino acids. V shed 1 base and J 5 bases; nucleotides not matched to a gene: 13. CDR3 region: CASSQGPHRDRLNEQYF. CDR3 bases: TGCGCCAGCAGCCAAGGACCTCACCGGGACAGGCTGAACGAGCAGTACTTC.

This CDR3 reads CASSPAGQGTGVAFF. The DNA of the CDR3 is TGCGCCAGCAGCCCAGCGGGACAGGGTACAGGGGTGGCTTTCTTT. This sequence joins TRBV5-1 and TRBJ1-1, with 9 positions matching TRBD1. CDR3 length: 15 residues. Germline values: CDR1 SGHRS, CDR2 YFSETQ. V shed 4 bases, J shed 11 bases, and the junction held 15 bases outside the gene matches.

The J gene is TRBJ2-7, the V gene TRBV7-6; 7 bases agree with TRBD2. J gave up 2 bases and V 5 bases, and 12 bases lay outside the gene matches. Germline CDR1 and CDR2: SGHVS and FNYEAQ. The CDR3 totals 16 residues. The CDR3 loop reads CASSDPSGRIPYEQYF. CDR3 DNA: TGTGCCAGCAGCGACCCCTCCGGGAGGATCCCCTACGAGCAGTACTTC.

This clone was recorded only once. Other DNA sequences within the sample encode an identical CDR3. CDR3 amino acids: CASSPPAGSAYEQYF. CDR3 nucleotide sequence: TGTGCCAGCTCACCACCGGCTGGGAGCGCCTACGAGCAGTACTTC. The chain combines TRBV18 with TRBJ2-7; a possible D gene is TRBD2 (5 bases). Trimming took off 0 bases at V and 2 bases at J, with 11 bases between the two ends. The CDR3 length is 15 residues. Germline CDR1 and CDR2: KGHSH and LQKENI.

The chain uses TRBV6-6 and TRBJ1-2; D is possibly TRBD1 (5 bases). CDR1 and CDR2 (germline): MNHNY, SVGAGI (reference sequence). Trimming left V 5 bases short and J 5 bases short, with 18 bases between. The CDR3 covers 15 residues. The CDR3 here is CASSPGGGGKYGYTF. The CDR3 bases are TGTGCCAGCAGTCCCGGAGGCGGGGGTAAATATGGCTACACCTTC.

The J gene is TRBJ2-3, the V gene TRBV29-1, with 11 bases identical to TRBD2. This CDR3 is built from 15 residues. J lost 5 bases, V lost 6 bases, and 10 bases had no gene match. The V gene's germline CDR1 is SQVTM and CDR2 ANQGSEA. The CDR3 here is CSVDTSGSGLDTQYF. The CDR3, as DNA: TGCAGCGTCGATACTAGCGGGAGTGGTTTAGATACGCAGTATTTT.

This rearrangement joins TRBV18 to TRBJ2-7; D might be TRBD1 (6 bases). Germline V lookup: CDR1 KGHSH, CDR2 LQKENI. This CDR3 region has 14 residues. The germline V and J ends were trimmed by 5 bases and 1 base, with 12 bases remaining between them. The CDR3 bases are TGTGCCAGCTCAGCGGACAGAGAATCCTACGAGCAGTACTTC. Amino acids: CASSADRESYEQYF.

The rearrangement joins TRBV7-9 to TRBJ2-1; D might be TRBD2 (5 bases). CDR3 length: 16 residues. Per germline, CDR1 SEHNR and CDR2 FQNEAQ (reference sequence). V lost 1 base to trimming and J lost 0 bases, with 10 bases between them. In nucleotides, the CDR3 is TGTGCCAGCAGCTTAGGGCGGGTGAGCTCCTACAATGAGCAGTTCTTC. Its translation is CASSLGRVSSYNEQFF.

The rearrangement uses TRBV7-2 and TRBJ1-5, with D hard to call. Looked up from germline, CDR1 is SGHTA and CDR2 is FQGNSA. The CDR3 length is 15 residues. V was clipped by 5 bases and J by 1 base, with 12 bases between them. The CDR3 loop is CASSQVSGSNQPQHF. CDR3 coding DNA: TGTGCCAGCAGCCAAGTGTCGGGGAGCAATCAGCCCCAGCATTTT.

The chain has TRBV12-5 and TRBJ2-3; TRBD1 aligns across 10 bases. This CDR3 spans 15 amino acids. CDR1 and CDR2 (germline): LGHNT, FRNRAP. V lost 6 bases, J lost 4 bases, and 7 bases stayed unmatched. The CDR3 coding sequence is TGTGCTAGTGGGGGGGACAGGGGAGGTGCAGATACGCAGTATTTT. Encoded protein: CASGGDRGGADTQYF.

The genes are TRBV4-2 and TRBJ2-2, with D uncertain. Germline V CDR1 and CDR2: LGHNA, YNFKEQ. V lost 0 bases and J lost 15, with 14 bases in between. There are 13 residues in the CDR3. This chain's CDR3 is CASSQDGIGVLFF. For the CDR3, the DNA is TGTGCCAGCAGCCAAGACGGAATAGGCGTTTTGTTTTTT.

The genes are TRBV28 and TRBJ2-7; tentative D call: TRBD2 (6 bases). Germline CDR1 is MDHEN and CDR2 is SYDVKM. V lost 2 bases to trimming and J lost 3 bases, with 11 bases between them. The CDR3 has 14 amino acids. Written as DNA, the CDR3 is TGTGCCAGCAGTTTAACTGCGGGGCACTACGAGCAGTACTTC. Protein sequence: CASSLTAGHYEQYF.

In its sample, this clone was seen a few times. The chain uses TRBV7-2 and TRBJ2-7; weak D call: TRBD2 (6 bases). V lost 2 bases, J lost 2 bases, and 10 bases lay in between. This CDR3 has 14 residues. CDR1 SGHTA and CDR2 FQGNSA come from the germline V gene. CDR3 nucleotide sequence: TGTGCCAGCAGCTTATCACTAGCAGCCTACGAGCAGTACTTC. Encoded protein: CASSLSLAAYEQYF.

The rearrangement uses TRBV6-6 and TRBJ2-5, with 10 positions matching TRBD2. Germline loops: CDR1 MNHNY, CDR2 SVGAGI (reference sequence). With 6 bases clipped from V and 3 bases from J, the junction kept 4 bases outside the gene matches. The CDR3 totals 14 residues. CDR3 bases: TGTGCCAGCAGCTACGGGACTAGCGAAGAGACCCAGTACTTC. It specifies CASSYGTSEETQYF.

This CDR3 reads CASSSGGSNQPQHF. The CDR3 nucleotides are TGTGCCAGCAGCTCAGGGGGTAGCAATCAGCCCCAGCATTTT. This chain uses TRBV5-5 with TRBJ1-5, with TRBD1 matching over 7 bases. The CDR3 length is 14 residues. V was clipped by 3 bases and J by 0 bases; unmatched bases: 0. Per germline, CDR1 SGHKS and CDR2 YYEKEE (reference sequence).

This sequence joins TRBV19 and TRBJ2-7; no firm D call. Germline V gene lookup returns CDR1 LNHDA and CDR2 SQIVND (reference sequence). V was cut by 3 bases and J by 2 bases, with 8 bases left in between. The CDR3 runs 13 residues. The CDR3 bases are TGTGCCAGTAGTATTTGGCCTCCCTACGAGCAGTACTTC. Translating it yields CASSIWPPYEQYF.

This clone was seen only once. The chain has TRBV18 and TRBJ1-4; tentative D call: TRBD1 (6 bases). Trimming left V 0 bases short and J 4 bases short, with 15 bases between. CDR1 and CDR2 (germline): KGHSH, LQKENI. This CDR3 is built from 17 residues. The CDR3 protein is CASSPPTGSGFNEKLFF. The CDR3 DNA follows: TGTGCCAGCTCACCACCTACAGGGAGTGGCTTTAATGAAAAACTGTTTTTT.

The CDR3 protein is CASSQLGYTSYEQYF. CDR3 nucleotides: TGTGCCAGCAGCCAACTAGGATATACTTCCTACGAGCAGTACTTC. The V and J genes are TRBV14 and TRBJ2-7; D ambiguous. The CDR3 has 15 amino acids. The germline V and J ends were trimmed by 2 bases and 1 base, with 12 bases remaining between them. Germline values: CDR1 SGHDN, CDR2 FVKESK.

The chain carries TRBV5-5 and TRBJ2-2; D possibly corresponds to TRBD2 (5 bases). Trimming took 4 bases from V and 5 from J, leaving 9 bases between them. From germline, CDR1 is SGHKS and CDR2 YYEKEE (reference sequence). The CDR3 is 13 amino acids. CDR3 in amino acids: CASSRGGTGELFF. CDR3 sequence (DNA): TGTGCCAGCAGCCGAGGAGGAACCGGGGAGCTGTTTTTT.

This clone was found once. Relative to the germline gene, one junction end is altered; a read error may explain this. The rearrangement uses TRBV5-1 and TRBJ2-3, with 8 bases lining up with TRBD2. The CDR3 length is 15 residues. Germline V lookup: CDR1 SGHRS, CDR2 YFSETQ. CDR3 protein: CASSLEAGTGTSASF. DNA of the CDR3: TGCGCCAGCAGCTTGGAGGCAGGCACCGGGACTAGTGCCTCATTT.

The chain employs TRBV7-9 and TRBJ2-7; D perhaps matches TRBD1 (6 bases). Germline V gene lookup returns CDR1 SEHNR and CDR2 FQNEAQ (reference sequence). This CDR3 is 16 amino acids long. V was pared by 4 bases and J by 2 bases, with 18 bases between. Written as DNA, the CDR3 is TGTGCCAGCAGCTCCACCGGGACAATATTTCCCTACGAGCAGTACTTC. Its translation: CASSSTGTIFPYEQYF.